Given below is one T cell receptor beta chain in context. Enrollees, about 18 to 95 years old, lived in 24 US areas. These data originate in a study of blood T cell repertoires in COVID-19. TCRdb keeps only in-frame clones here, not all; method: immunoSEQ multiplex PCR. The sample records fewer than 300,000 clones, more than 75% being singletons. Trimming cost V 2 bases and J 5 bases, with 16 bases left between them. This CDR3 region has 16 residues. Per the germline V gene, CDR1 is MDHEN and CDR2 is SYDVKM. The sequence was obtained from a woman aged 40-49 years with acute COVID-19. The V and J genes are TRBV28 and TRBJ1-5; D call uncertain. Sequenced: PBMCs or T cells enriched from blood (not recorded which). The CDR3 coding sequence is TGTGCCAGCAGTTTAGGGAAAGGGTACGGGGATCAGCCCCAGCATTTT. Its protein product is CASSLGKGYGDQPQHF.